This TCR beta chain was captured in a study of blood T cell repertoires in COVID-19. Across the whole study: Nucleic acid was either cDNA or gDNA, and it came from T cells, B-cell-depleted T cells, or PBMCs.

The length of the CDR3 is 15 residues. Trimming removed 2 bases from V and 1 base from J, with 11 bases in between. Germline-derived CDR1 and CDR2 are SEHNR and FQNEAQ (reference sequence). Original data processing: From reference gene primer amplification, estimates of nucleated cell counts were derived. The assay was immunoSEQ multiplex PCR, and TCRdb's table has in-frame clones only and misses some. V, J and clone size are taken as reported in that table, and D and trimming were inferred from the DNA itself. The data show tens of thousands of clones, roughly 84% seen once. This clonotype originated in a middle-aged man with active COVID-19. The chain joins TRBV7-9 to TRBJ1-1; D remains ambiguous. The sample taken for sequencing was peripheral blood. The CDR3 bases are TGTGCCAGCAGCTTATCGGGTACATGGAACACTGAAGCTTTCTTT. Translated: CASSLSGTWNTEAFF.